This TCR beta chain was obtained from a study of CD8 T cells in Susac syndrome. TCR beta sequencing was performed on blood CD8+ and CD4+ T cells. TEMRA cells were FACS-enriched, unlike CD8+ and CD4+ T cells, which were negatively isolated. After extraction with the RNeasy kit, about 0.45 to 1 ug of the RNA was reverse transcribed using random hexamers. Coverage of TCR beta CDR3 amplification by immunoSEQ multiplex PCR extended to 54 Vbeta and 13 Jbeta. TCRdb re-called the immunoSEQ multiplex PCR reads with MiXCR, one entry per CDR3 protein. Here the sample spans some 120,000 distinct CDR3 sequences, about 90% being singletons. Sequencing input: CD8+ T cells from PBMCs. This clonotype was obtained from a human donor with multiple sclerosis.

The CDR3 DNA is TGCGCCAGCACCCCCGTGGCAGGGCGGGACTATGGCTACACCTTC. Its translation: CASTPVAGRDYGYTF. The chain joins TRBV4-1 to TRBJ1-2; a weak D match, TRBD1 (5 bases). Trimming removed 7 bases at V and 3 bases at J, with 18 bases between. The CDR3 is made up of 15 amino acids. Germline V gene sequence: CDR1 MGHRA, CDR2 YSYEKL.